Listed below are T cell receptor beta chains from one sample, sequenced in a study of blood T cell repertoires in COVID-19. Data came from immunoSEQ multiplex PCR; TCRdb stores just in-frame clones and leaves some out. The profile covers around 200,000 clones, with around four fifths appearing a single time and about 8.9% taken by the ten largest. Sample: peripheral blood. These receptors were collected from a woman in her fifties or sixties with acute or convalescent COVID-19. Both conserved end residues are part of each CDR3. D genes are given only for firm matches. Clone size is given for some rows only: seen once, a few or many times, or a class if the clone is expanded.

v_gene	j_gene	d_gene	abundance	CDR3nt	CDR3aa
TRBV28	TRBJ1-4	NA	NA	TGTGCCAGCAGTTCCCTACCTGATGAAAAACTGTTTTTT	CASSSLPDEKLFF
TRBV7-2	TRBJ1-2	NA	NA	TGTGCCAGCAGCTTGACAGCTAACTATGGCTACACCTTC	CASSLTANYGYTF
TRBV2	TRBJ2-3	NA	few	TGTGCCAGCAGCGCAGCCAGACATCCAGATACGCAGTATTTT	CASSAARHPDTQYF
TRBV11-1	TRBJ2-7	TRBD1	NA	TGTGCCAGCGGGGACAGGGCAAGGGACGAGCAGTACTTC	CASGDRARDEQYF
TRBV7-2	TRBJ2-1	TRBD2	NA	TGTGCCAGCAGCTTAGGACTAGCGGGAGACGGCGATGAGCAGTTCTTC	CASSLGLAGDGDEQFF
TRBV10-3	TRBJ2-2	TRBD1	NA	TGTGCCATCAGAGGCCGGGACAGGAGAACCGGGGAGCTGTTTTTT	CAIRGRDRRTGELFF
TRBV21-1	TRBJ2-2	NA	NA	TGTGCCAGCAGCAAAGGAGGCGGGAAGGGGTACACCGGGGAGCTGTTTTTT	CASSKGGGKGYTGELFF
TRBV7-2	TRBJ1-6	TRBD1	NA	TGTGCCAGCAGCGACAGGGGTTCACCCCTCCACTTT	CASSDRGSPLHF
TRBV7-2	TRBJ2-5	TRBD1	NA	TGTGCCAGCAGTGGGACAGCCCAAGAGACCCAGTACTTC	CASSGTAQETQYF
TRBV2	TRBJ2-2	NA	few	TGTGCCAGCAGTTCGAACCAGGACACCGGGGAGCTGTTTTTT	CASSSNQDTGELFF
TRBV10-3	TRBJ1-1	NA	NA	TGTGCCATCAGCCTAGACAGCTTGAACACTGAAGCTTTCTTT	CAISLDSLNTEAFF
TRBV3-1/TRBV3-2	TRBJ1-1	NA	NA	TGTGCCAGCAGCCAAGGTAATGCAGGGGTCACTGAAGCTTTCTTT	CASSQGNAGVTEAFF
TRBV6-5	TRBJ1-6	NA	NA	TGTGCCAGCAGTTACAGTAGGGGGATCTATAATTCACCCCTCCACTTT	CASSYSRGIYNSPLHF
TRBV9	TRBJ1-6	NA	NA	TGTGCCAGCAGCCTCCGGGGGGCCGGCAATTCACCCCTCCACTTT	CASSLRGAGNSPLHF
TRBV5-1	TRBJ2-1	TRBD2	NA	TGCGCCAGCAGCCCGAACCCTAGCGGGAGGACCTACAATGAGCAGTTCTTC	CASSPNPSGRTYNEQFF
TRBV11-2	TRBJ1-2	NA	NA	TGTGCCAGCAGCGTGACGGGAGGAGGGCTGTCGGGCTACACCTTC	CASSVTGGGLSGYTF
TRBV6-2/TRBV6-3	TRBJ1-3	NA	few	TGTGCCAGCAGTACCCGTGGGCACTCTGGAAACACCATATATTTT	CASSTRGHSGNTIYF
TRBV5-6	TRBJ2-3	NA	NA	TGTGCCAGCAGCCGAACAGGTGGTTTCACAGATACGCAGTATTTT	CASSRTGGFTDTQYF
TRBV7-6	TRBJ2-1	NA	NA	TGTGCCAGCAGCTTAAAGGTTAAGGAGGTCGACTACAATGAGCAGTTCTTC	CASSLKVKEVDYNEQFF
TRBV6-5	TRBJ1-1	NA	few	TGTGCCAGCAGGGCCCTCTGGGGGGGTGAAGCTTTCTTT	CASRALWGGEAFF
TRBV19	TRBJ1-5	TRBD1	NA	TGTGCCAGTAGTCATGACAGGGCTGGTCAGCCCCAGCATTTT	CASSHDRAGQPQHF
TRBV9	TRBJ1-1	NA	NA	TGTGCCAGCAGCCCTCTAGTGAACACTGAAGCTTTCTTT	CASSPLVNTEAFF
TRBV5-8	TRBJ1-2	NA	NA	TGTGCCAGCAGCTTGGCCGGGACACGTTACTATGGCTACACCTTC	CASSLAGTRYYGYTF
TRBV5-4	TRBJ1-1	NA	NA	TGTGCCAGCAGCTTGGAGGGTGGACAGTGGAACACTGAAGCTTTCTTT	CASSLEGGQWNTEAFF
TRBV19	TRBJ2-3	NA	NA	TGTGCCAGTAGTATAGACAGGGGCACAGATACGCAGTATTTT	CASSIDRGTDTQYF
TRBV5-8	TRBJ2-5	NA	once	TGTGCCAGCAGCCCCTCCGGGAAGAGTAGAGAGACCCAGTACTTC	CASSPSGKSRETQYF
TRBV5-1	TRBJ2-2	TRBD1	NA	TGCGCCAGCAGCTTGATCGTAGGACAGGGGGGTTCTGGGAACACCGGGGAGCTGTTTTTT	CASSLIVGQGGSGNTGELFF
TRBV6-2/TRBV6-3	TRBJ1-2	NA	NA	TGTGCCAGCAGTACCCGGGACAACTATTTTAACTATGGCTACACCTTC	CASSTRDNYFNYGYTF
TRBV19	TRBJ2-3	NA	NA	TGTGCCAGTAGGGACAGGGGACAGCGGGAGGGCCGCACAGATACGCAGTATTTT	CASRDRGQREGRTDTQYF
TRBV5-6	TRBJ1-3	NA	NA	TGTGCCAGCAGCCCTGTTTCGGGACAAGGAAACACCATATATTTT	CASSPVSGQGNTIYF
TRBV5-4	TRBJ2-7	TRBD2	once	TGTGCCAGCAGCCCGGGGACTAGCGGAAGCTCCTACGAGCAGTACTTC	CASSPGTSGSSYEQYF
TRBV10-3	TRBJ2-5	TRBD1	NA	TGTGCCATCAGAGGGACAGAACAAGAGACCCAGTACTTC	CAIRGTEQETQYF
TRBV27	TRBJ1-1	NA	NA	TGTGCCAGCAGAAAACAGGGAACTGAAGCTTTCTTT	CASRKQGTEAFF
TRBV28	TRBJ1-1	NA	once	TGTGCCAGCACCCCCGGCCGGGTATTCCTGAACACTGAAGCTTTCTTT	CASTPGRVFLNTEAFF
TRBV19	TRBJ1-4	NA	few	TGTGCCAGTAGTCAAGTCGGGACAACTAATGAAAAACTGTTTTTT	CASSQVGTTNEKLFF
TRBV7-9	TRBJ2-7	NA	NA	TGTGCCAGCAGCTTAGAACAAAACTACGAGCAGTACTTC	CASSLEQNYEQYF
TRBV18	TRBJ2-1	TRBD1	NA	TGTGCCAGCTCACCACCGCTCGGGACAGGGGGGAATGAGCAGTTCTTC	CASSPPLGTGGNEQFF
TRBV11-3	TRBJ2-7	TRBD2	NA	TGTGCCCCTATCGGGACTAGCGGGACTCCTCCCTACGAGCAGTACTTC	CAPIGTSGTPPYEQYF
TRBV11-2	TRBJ2-1	NA	NA	TGTGCCAGCAGCCTTAGAGGGGAGCAGTTCTTC	CASSLRGEQFF
TRBV12-3/TRBV12-4	TRBJ1-2	NA	NA	TGTGCCAGCAGGGGCTTTCTTGGCTACACCTTC	CASRGFLGYTF
TRBV24-1	TRBJ1-5	NA	NA	TGTGCCACCAGTGGGGCCGGGGGGTCCGATCAGCCCCAGCATTTT	CATSGAGGSDQPQHF
TRBV14	TRBJ2-5	TRBD2	NA	TGTGCCAGCAGCCCCGGGACTAGCGGGAGGGCCCGGGAGACCCAGTACTTC	CASSPGTSGRARETQYF
TRBV5-1	TRBJ2-3	TRBD2	NA	TGCGCCAGCAGCGATCAACCGGGACTAGCGGGATCAGATACGCAGTATTTT	CASSDQPGLAGSDTQYF